This T cell receptor (beta chain) was obtained from a study of beta chain features in type 1 diabetes. Study-wide findings and caveats: Shorter TCRB CDR3s, moderately but significantly so, were found in Type 1 diabetes patients in all four CD4+ subsets.

Germline lookup yields CDR1 ENHRY and CDR2 SYGVKD. This CDR3 is built from 14 residues. Losses at the gene ends were 5 bases for V and 5 bases for J; bases not matched to a gene: 8. Of the isolated RNA, all was reverse transcribed, and so the sequenced material was expressed TCRB transcripts. Some clones are missing from TCRdb's copy, which holds only in-frame ones; the method was immunoSEQ multiplex PCR. Among more than 550,000 clones listed, 11% to 15% were seen once. In its sample, this clone was seen a few times. The antigen remains undetermined. The source material was naive CD4+ T cells from blood. The sequence was collected from a man aged 18-30 years with type 1 diabetes. The genes are TRBV10-3 and TRBJ1-1; the match to TRBD1 covers 7 bases. CDR3 loop: CAISPDRDGTEAFF. The CDR3 DNA reads as TGTGCCATCAGTCCCGACAGGGATGGAACTGAAGCTTTCTTT.